Described below is a single T cell receptor (beta chain) sequence and its context. This sample is part of a study of OX40 agonist ivuxolimab in advanced cancers. Data came from immunoSEQ multiplex PCR; TCRdb stores just in-frame clones and leaves some out. The sample holds 90,000 to 100,000 clones, over 75% seen once. Losses at the gene ends were 0 bases for V and 3 bases for J; bases not matched to a gene: 4. The germline gives CDR1 LGHNA, CDR2 YSLEER. CDR3 size: 17 residues. The clonotype was recovered from an adult with an advanced solid tumor such as melanoma, head and neck, liver or kidney cancer. The rearrangement links TRBV4-3 to TRBJ2-2, with 10 bases matching TRBD2. The input for sequencing was CD4+ or CD8+ T cells sorted from blood, taken in a trial of the OX40 agonist ivuxolimab. The DNA for the CDR3 is TGCGCCAGCAGCCAAGATACCCTAGCGGGAGACACCGGGGAGCTGTTTTTT. The encoded protein is CASSQDTLAGDTGELFF.